Below are 10 T cell receptor beta chains sequenced from a single sample in a study of pediatric ulcerative colitis. Assay: immunoSEQ multiplex PCR; the TCRdb copy retains only in-frame clones and omits some. Found here are 37,000 or so clones, around four fifths of them singletons; the top ten hold roughly 25%. Sequencing was carried out using blood. Receptors originate from a girl aged 5 to 17 with moderate ulcerative colitis.

V and J are TRBV19 and TRBJ1-1; D possibly corresponds to TRBD1 (5 bases). CDR1 and CDR2 from the germline V gene are LNHDA and SQIVND (reference sequence). The CDR3 is 14 amino acids. Trimming took off 6 bases at V and 5 bases at J, with 16 bases between the two ends. The CDR3 region is CASRTQGSRTEAFF. The CDR3 DNA reads TGTGCCAGTAGAACCCAGGGAAGTAGGACTGAAGCTTTCTTT.

The chain joins TRBV7-2 to TRBJ1-2; 7 bases line up with TRBD1. The CDR3 totals 14 residues. With 4 bases clipped from V and 8 bases from J, the junction kept 10 bases outside the gene matches. Germline assignment: CDR1 SGHTA and CDR2 FQGNSA. The CDR3 sequence is CASSSSGGAAGYTF. The CDR3, as DNA: TGTGCCAGCAGCTCCTCAGGGGGAGCGGCGGGCTACACCTTC.

J is TRBJ2-2 and V is TRBV5-1; perhaps TRBD2 as D (5 bases). The ends were cut back, 7 bases at V and 6 bases at J, with 13 bases in the middle. The CDR3 has 13 residues. Germline lookup yields CDR1 SGHRS and CDR2 YFSETQ. The CDR3 coding sequence is TGCGCCAGCGGGGTCGGAGGAGCCGGGGAGCTGTTTTTT. As protein: CASGVGGAGELFF.

This chain links TRBV6-5 with TRBJ2-1; TRBD2 is a possible D gene (5 bases). From germline, CDR1 is MNHEY and CDR2 SVGAGI. This CDR3 is 13 amino acids long. Trimming took 2 bases from V and 10 from J, leaving 12 bases between them. As DNA, the CDR3 is TGTGCCAGCAGTTACCGGCCCAGCGGAGAGCAGTTCTTC. It codes for CASSYRPSGEQFF.

The genes are TRBV7-2 and TRBJ2-5; D is undetermined. CDR3 length: 13 amino acids. Trimming took off 4 bases at V and 3 bases at J, with 9 bases between the two ends. From germline, CDR1 is SGHTA and CDR2 FQGNSA. CDR3 sequence reads: CASSSSSKETQYF. DNA for the CDR3: TGTGCCAGCAGCTCTAGTTCAAAAGAGACCCAGTACTTC.

V is TRBV6-5 and J is TRBJ2-3; no clear D gene. This CDR3 contains 13 residues. With 2 bases removed from V and 1 base from J, the gap between germline ends came to 4 bases. Germline V CDR1 and CDR2: MNHEY, SVGAGI. CDR3 bases: TGTGCCAGCAGTTACAAGGGCACAGATACGCAGTATTTT. It yields the protein CASSYKGTDTQYF.

The rearrangement links TRBV2 to TRBJ1-2; 10 nucleotides agree with TRBD1. Germline CDR1 is SNHLY and CDR2 is FYNNEI. The CDR3 is 13 residues long. With V trimmed by 5 bases and J by 8 bases, 5 bases remained unmatched. The CDR3 bases are TGTGCCAGCAGTTCCGACAGGGGGCCCGGCTACACCTTC. Amino acid sequence: CASSSDRGPGYTF.

The V call is TRBV29-1, the J call TRBJ2-1, with D possibly matching TRBD2 (6 bases). The length of the CDR3 is 12 residues. Germline lookup yields CDR1 SQVTM and CDR2 ANQGSEA. Trimming removed 7 bases from V and 12 bases from J, with 19 bases in between. CDR3 coding DNA: TGCAGCGGCCAATCTTTGGGGGGTGGGCAGTTCTTC. This sequence encodes CSGQSLGGGQFF.

The rearrangement joins TRBV6-5 to TRBJ2-6; D ambiguous. Germline V gene sequence: CDR1 MNHEY, CDR2 SVGAGI. V was pared by 6 bases and J by 0 bases, with 9 bases between. This CDR3 has 15 amino acids. CDR3 sequence (DNA): TGTGCCAGCAGCAGAAAAATCTCTGGGGCCAACGTCCTGACTTTC. It encodes CASSRKISGANVLTF.

The rearrangement links TRBV6-5 to TRBJ1-5; 7 bases agree with TRBD1. The CDR3 runs 13 residues. J lost 2 bases, V lost 9 bases, and 4 bases had no gene match. Germline CDR1 and CDR2: MNHEY and SVGAGI. CDR3 sequence (DNA): TGTGCCAGTAACAGGGGCGGCAATCAGCCCCAGCATTTT. This encodes CASNRGGNQPQHF.